These T cell receptor beta chains were read from a single sample in a study of human T cells and chemical hapten exposure. TCRdb redid the calling of the RACE reads with MiXCR, one entry per CDR3 protein. The data show about 51,000 distinct CDR3 sequences, 9.4% seen once. This material consisted of whole blood, taken in connection with sensitization to the hapten diphenylcyclopropenone (DPC). The source of these receptors is a woman aged 40-49 years with alopecia areata. Some clones in this sample may be carry-over from other donors' samples. CDR3s leave out the opening cysteine and the closing phenylalanine or tryptophan. Fields, in order: CDR3 length, J gene, clone size, V gene, CDR3 protein. Size values are once, few and many counts, or a class for expanded clones, and some rows have none.

>14|TRBJ2-3|many|TRBV9
ASSADPGTSTDTQY
>13|TRBJ2-3|many|TRBV6-2/TRBV6-3
ASSRPGDGTDTQY
>11|TRBJ1-2|few|TRBV5-1
ASSLAGRGGYT
>9|TRBJ1-2|.|TRBV10-3
AIRADYGYT
>13|TRBJ2-4|many|TRBV29-1
SVRTSGGSENIQY
>15|TRBJ2-1|.|TRBV24-1
ATSPPGGGGQRNEQF
>9|TRBJ2-1|many|TRBV29-1
SVASYNEQF
>10|TRBJ2-5|few|TRBV7-9
ASSEGSETQY
>14|TRBJ2-3|.|TRBV7-9
ASSLARAPRRNTQY
>12|TRBJ1-6|medium-sized|TRBV12-3/TRBV12-4
ASSFGQGNSPLH
>13|TRBJ2-3|many|TRBV20-1
SATYPSGGADTQY
>15|TRBJ2-2|.|TRBV12-3/TRBV12-4
ASSLALLRVQTGELF
>12|TRBJ2-2|medium-sized|TRBV24-1
ASVRGVRTGELF
>12|TRBJ1-1|few|TRBV7-9
ASSLAQVATEAF
>13|TRBJ2-7|many|TRBV12-3/TRBV12-4
ASSSGLAGGREQY
>12|TRBJ1-5|.|TRBV4-1
ASSQGDQNQPQH
>15|TRBJ1-5|.|TRBV12-3/TRBV12-4
ASATSYRTGIDQPQH
>14|TRBJ2-3|.|TRBV7-8
ASSKWTGQMADTQY
>13|TRBJ2-7|.|TRBV27
ASSPGWDSPYEQY
>16|TRBJ2-4|many|TRBV21-1
ASSSGGRRGEAKNIQY
>13|TRBJ2-3|.|TRBV3-1
ASSQGRVLTDTQY
>12|TRBJ1-2|many|TRBV5-4
ASTMDRDDYGYT
>14|TRBJ1-5|many|TRBV6-6
ASSPGQGLSNQPQH
>14|TRBJ2-3|many|TRBV12-3/TRBV12-4
ASSLKDRVWTDTQY
>11|TRBJ2-1|.|TRBV18
ASSPGQEDEQF
>11|TRBJ2-3|many|TRBV5-1
ASRRDGTDTQY
>14|TRBJ2-2|many|TRBV6-5
ASSAAGTRFAGELF
>12|TRBJ2-7|.|TRBV3-2
ASLDQGASYEQY
>13|TRBJ2-7|.|TRBV29-1
SVEWTGIGTDEQY
>15|TRBJ1-1|many|TRBV24-1
ATSETRTESLNTEAF
>11|TRBJ2-7|many|TRBV29-1
SVNLAGAYEQY
>10|TRBJ1-2|few|TRBV12-3/TRBV12-4
ASSLAGFGYT
>11|TRBJ1-4|many|TRBV6-1
ASSEDRVEKLF
>12|TRBJ2-2|.|TRBV5-1
ASSFRENTGELF
>17|TRBJ2-5|many|TRBV4-2
ASSQEGFGLAGGQETQY
>11|TRBJ2-1|many|TRBV10-2
ASSESNLFSAF
>12|TRBJ2-3|.|TRBV9
ASSVVREADTQY
>10|TRBJ2-7|.|TRBV28
ASSFQGREQY
>9|TRBJ2-3|many|TRBV2
ASSVQLPQY
>8|TRBJ2-7|many|TRBV12-3/TRBV12-4
ASGDRAEY
>12|TRBJ1-2|few|TRBV3-1
ASSLGRTNYGYT
>13|TRBJ2-6|many|TRBV7-2
ASSLVKSGANVLT
>12|TRBJ2-3|.|TRBV18
ASSPPPSTDTQY
>13|TRBJ2-2|.|TRBV4-1
ASMDGTGRHGELF
>12|TRBJ2-7|.|TRBV4-1
ASSRGRGSGEQY
>14|TRBJ1-3|many|TRBV10-3
AISPGQGSFTYTIY
>13|TRBJ2-7|many|TRBV4-1
ASSQDVRYSYEQY
>13|TRBJ2-5|.|TRBV6-1
ASSPFLESGSAQY
>11|TRBJ2-2|many|TRBV28
ASSPYRAGELF
>12|TRBJ1-3|many|TRBV9
ASSVQWSGNTIY